This passage covers 2 T cell receptor beta chains from one sample sequenced in a study of blood T cells in healthy people across ages. Combining a sample-barcoded 5' primer with a J-beta primer mix, a second PCR ran for 7 to 11 cycles. One entry per CDR3 protein, called by TCRdb with MiXCR from the 5' RACE reads. The sample lists about 1.8 million distinct CDR3 sequences, roughly 49% occurring once. The sample taken for sequencing was blood. The receptors stem from a woman aged 40 to 49 in good health.

The rearrangement links TRBV5-1 to TRBJ2-7; D is ambiguous. V lost 4 bases and J 3 bases, leaving 8 bases between the germline ends. Germline V CDR1 and CDR2: SGHRS, YFSETQ. The CDR3 loop spans 12 amino acids. CDR3 DNA sequence: TGCGCCAGCAGCAGCAACAACTACGAGCAGTACTTC. Translated: CASSSNNYEQYF.

The rearrangement joins TRBV20-1 to TRBJ1-2, with 7 positions matching TRBD1. This CDR3 is 13 amino acids long. CDR1 DFQATT and CDR2 SNEGSKA come from the germline V gene (reference sequence). V gave up 3 bases and J gave up 4 bases; unmatched junction bases: 5. Here the CDR3 reads CSASVGQSYGYTF. In nucleotides, the CDR3 is TGCAGTGCTAGCGTGGGACAGTCCTATGGCTACACCTTC.